A single sample gave rise to the 21 T cell receptor beta chains below, sequenced in a study of cytotoxic CD8 clonotypes in ibrutinib-treated CLL. The repertoire was sequenced with immunoSEQ multiplex PCR; TCRdb's copy has only in-frame clones and lacks some. Seen here are 250,000 to 350,000 clones, more than 70% observed once, and the top ten hold about 6%. The specimen comprised PBMCs, sampled at disease progression, from a patient treated with ibrutinib. Receptor source: a human donor with chronic lymphocytic leukemia.

The CDR3 DNA sequence: TGTGCCAGCAGTTCCTACTCCCGGGACAGGGGGCGGTTCTACGAGCAGTACTTC. Residues: CASSSYSRDRGRFYEQYF. The V gene is TRBV27, the J gene TRBJ2-7; 12 bases are a match to TRBD1. The germline gives CDR1 MNHEY, CDR2 SMNVEV (reference sequence). V was clipped by 4 bases and J by 3 bases; unmatched bases: 13. CDR3 length: 18 amino acids.

In its sample, this clone was seen a few times. The chain is built from TRBV7-7 and TRBJ2-5; perhaps TRBD2 as D (5 bases). V was clipped by 5 bases and J by 5 bases, with 21 bases between them. This CDR3 spans 16 amino acids. CDR1 is SSHAT and CDR2 is FNYEAQ in the germline V gene (reference sequence). The CDR3 coding sequence is TGTGCCAGCAGCCTATCCCCCCGGGGTAACCCGGAGACCCAGTACTTC. Translating gives CASSLSPRGNPETQYF.

This clone was seen just once. The chain combines TRBV9 with TRBJ2-3, with D possibly TRBD2 on 6 matching bases. V gave up 0 bases and J gave up 0 bases, with 11 bases separating them. The CDR3 sequence is 16 residues long. The germline gives CDR1 SGDLS, CDR2 YYNGEE. Here the CDR3 reads CASSVGKGRSTDTQYF. DNA of the CDR3: TGTGCCAGCAGCGTAGGTAAGGGGAGGAGCACAGATACGCAGTATTTT.

The chain combines TRBV18 with TRBJ2-5; D may be TRBD1 or TRBD2 (5 bases each). The CDR3 contains 13 residues. Trimming took off 6 bases at V and 5 bases at J, with 13 bases between the two ends. The germline gives CDR1 KGHSH, CDR2 LQKENI. The chain's CDR3 is CASSRGARETQYF. In DNA, the CDR3 is TGTGCCAGCTCTAGAGGGGCCCGGGAGACCCAGTACTTC.

This clone was detected a few times. The chain has TRBV19 and TRBJ1-5; no reliable D call. This CDR3 has 14 residues. Germline lookup yields CDR1 LNHDA and CDR2 SQIVND (reference sequence). V was cut by 7 bases and J by 0 bases, with 10 bases left in between. In DNA, the CDR3 is TGTGCCAGTAAGGGTATTTATAGCAATCAGCCCCAGCATTTT. This encodes CASKGIYSNQPQHF.

This clone was counted only a few times. V and J are TRBV15 and TRBJ1-1; D is unresolved. Per germline, CDR1 LNHNV and CDR2 YYDKDF (reference sequence). Trimming pared 0 bases from V and 5 bases from J, leaving 7 bases between. The length of the CDR3 is 13 residues. CDR3 in amino acids: CATSRDTWTEAFF. CDR3 DNA: TGTGCCACCAGCAGAGATACTTGGACTGAAGCTTTCTTT. The full variable domain, rest sourced from reference TRBV15 and TRBJ1-1, is DAMVIQNPRYQVTQFGKPVTLSCSQTLNHNVMYWYQQKSSQAPKLLFHYYDKDFNNEADTPDNFQSRRPNTSFCFLDIRSPGLGDTAMYLCATSRDTWTEAFFGQGTRLTVV.

This clone was counted only a few times. The rearrangement joins TRBV5-1 to TRBJ1-4; TRBD1 is a possible D gene (5 bases). The CDR3 is 15 amino acids. Trimming cost V 0 bases and J 3 bases, with 9 bases left between them. CDR1 is SGHRS and CDR2 is YFSETQ in the germline V gene. The CDR3 nucleotides read TGCGCCAGCAGCTTGGTGGGACTTTCTAATGAAAAACTGTTTTTT. This codes for CASSLVGLSNEKLFF.

In its sample, this clone was seen a few times. V is TRBV27 and J is TRBJ1-2; TRBD1 matches at 8 bases. V lost 6 bases, J lost 4 bases, and 10 bases stayed unmatched. This CDR3 is built from 15 residues. Germline V gives CDR1 MNHEY, CDR2 SMNVEV (reference sequence). The CDR3 nucleotides are TGTGCCAGCAGCCTCAGGGGGCCGAATCTCTATGGCTACACCTTC. It codes for CASSLRGPNLYGYTF.

This clone was recorded a few times. The rearrangement links TRBV6-4 to TRBJ1-5; no reliable D call. V dropped 5 bases and J dropped 0 bases, with 5 bases sitting between them. The CDR3 is 13 residues long. In germline, CDR1 is MRHNA, CDR2 SNTAGT. The DNA for the CDR3 is TGTGCCAGCAGTCCCTATAGCAATCAGCCCCAGCATTTT. Translated: CASSPYSNQPQHF.

In regard to this clone: Other DNA sequences in the sample encode the same CDR3. The chain uses TRBV20-1 and TRBJ2-5; weak D call: TRBD1 (6 bases). From germline, CDR1 is DFQATT and CDR2 SNEGSKA (reference sequence). Trimming removed 4 bases at V and 3 bases at J, with 6 bases between. This CDR3 region has 11 residues. CDR3 residues: CSATGEETQYF. The CDR3 coding sequence is TGCAGTGCTACAGGGGAAGAGACCCAGTACTTC.

V and J are TRBV2 and TRBJ1-3; D gene unclear. There are 15 residues in the CDR3. Trimming removed 4 bases from V and 0 bases from J, with 10 bases in between. Germline lookup yields CDR1 SNHLY and CDR2 FYNNEI. CDR3 sequence (DNA): TGTGCCAGCAGTGGCGAGGTTTTCTCTGGAAACACCATATATTTT. Translating gives CASSGEVFSGNTIYF.

The chain joins TRBV27 to TRBJ2-2, with no clear D. The V gene lost 3 bases and the J gene lost 6 bases, with 8 bases spanning the gap. Germline lookup yields CDR1 MNHEY and CDR2 SMNVEV (reference sequence). This CDR3 comprises 13 residues. CDR3 DNA sequence: TGTGCCAGCAGTTTGCATTTCGCCGGGGAGCTGTTTTTT. Translated: CASSLHFAGELFF.

This clone was detected once. The V and J genes are TRBV7-8 and TRBJ2-7; possibly TRBD1 for D (5 bases). Germline V CDR1 and CDR2: SGHVS, FQNEAQ. Trimming removed 5 bases from V and 0 bases from J, with 14 bases in between. CDR3 length: 15 amino acids. The CDR3 region has the DNA TGTGCCAGCAGCCCGATAAACAGGTTCTCCTACGAGCAGTACTTC. Residues: CASSPINRFSYEQYF.

The chain joins TRBV6-6 to TRBJ2-1; tentative D call: TRBD1 (5 bases). Trimming cost V 5 bases and J 3 bases, with 14 bases left between them. Germline assignment: CDR1 MNHNY and CDR2 SVGAGI (reference sequence). The CDR3 spans 15 residues. CDR3 DNA: TGTGCCAGCAGTAGGACACAGAACCTCTACAATGAGCAGTTCTTC. This sequence encodes CASSRTQNLYNEQFF.

The CDR3 DNA reads TGTGCCAGCAGCGTCCAAATGGCAGGACTAGCGGGGCACACCGGGGAGCTGTTTTTT. This codes for CASSVQMAGLAGHTGELFF. V is TRBV9 and J is TRBJ2-2, with 12 positions matching TRBD2. The CDR3 is made up of 19 amino acids. Germline CDR1 is SGDLS and CDR2 is YYNGEE. V dropped 2 bases and J dropped 3; count of bases not matched to a gene: 11.

The chain carries TRBV18 and TRBJ2-7; D unresolved. CDR1 is KGHSH and CDR2 is LQKENI in the germline V gene. The CDR3 has 13 residues. The ends were cut back, 0 bases at V and 1 base at J, with 4 bases in the middle. The CDR3 DNA is TGTGCCAGCTCACCACCGACTTCCTACGAGCAGTACTTC. This codes for CASSPPTSYEQYF.

The chain couples TRBV28 to TRBJ1-2; D is perhaps TRBD1 (5 bases). With 5 bases removed from V and 4 bases from J, the gap between germline ends came to 20 bases. The CDR3 runs to 16 residues. Germline V lookup: CDR1 MDHEN, CDR2 SYDVKM. CDR3 in amino acids: CASSPSPLLTAYGYTF. CDR3 bases: TGTGCCAGCAGTCCCTCCCCCTTGTTGACAGCCTATGGCTACACCTTC.

The J gene is TRBJ1-4, the V gene TRBV4-2; D is uncertain. Trimming removed 5 bases from V and 0 bases from J, with 7 bases in between. The CDR3 is made up of 14 amino acids. CDR1 is LGHNA and CDR2 is YNFKEQ in the germline V gene. This CDR3 is CASSELATNEKLFF. The CDR3 nucleotides are TGTGCCAGCAGCGAACTCGCAACTAATGAAAAACTGTTTTTT.

The V call is TRBV7-2, the J call TRBJ2-5, with D possibly being TRBD2 (5 bases). Germline-derived CDR1 and CDR2 are SGHTA and FQGNSA. CDR3 length: 14 residues. Trimming took 1 base from V and 5 from J, leaving 11 bases between them. In DNA, the CDR3 is TGTGCCAGCAGCTTAGGCCTAGGCGGGGAGACCCAGTACTTC. Encoded protein: CASSLGLGGETQYF.

This clone was recorded once. The chain links TRBV2 to TRBJ1-6; weak D call: TRBD1 (6 bases). This CDR3 spans 15 amino acids. The ends were cut back, 5 bases at V and 0 bases at J, with 8 bases in the middle. Germline CDR1 reads SNHLY; CDR2 reads FYNNEI. CDR3 sequence reads: CASSPDSSYNSPLHF. CDR3 in DNA: TGTGCCAGCAGTCCGGACAGCTCCTATAATTCACCCCTCCACTTT.

This clone was seen just once. The chain links TRBV5-1 to TRBJ2-5; the D is unclear. CDR1 is SGHRS, CDR2 YFSETQ, per germline. The CDR3 is 15 amino acids. V was trimmed by 6 bases and J by 0 bases, leaving 15 bases between them. CDR3 sequence reads: CASKPAYGYQETQYF. The CDR3 DNA is TGCGCCAGCAAGCCGGCCTACGGGTACCAAGAGACCCAGTACTTC.